Presented here are 24 T cell receptor beta chains from one specimen sequenced in a study of T cells in Graves' hyperthyroidism and ophthalmopathy. Amplified TCR beta CDR3 regions derived from RNA transcripts. The study used the HTBI primer set for a first-round RT-PCR of the TCR CDR3. TCRdb independently ran MiXCR on the multiplex PCR reads; one entry per CDR3 protein. The data contain about 96,000 distinct CDR3 sequences, about 51% of them singletons. Sequenced material: blood. Source of these receptors: a woman in her 40s with Graves' hyperthyroidism.

Many counts were recorded for this clonotype. This rearrangement joins TRBV20-1 to TRBJ1-2; perhaps TRBD1 as D (6 bases). The CDR3 has 16 residues. Germline V gives CDR1 DFQATT, CDR2 SNEGSKA (reference sequence). V lost 1 base to trimming and J lost 5 bases, with 20 bases between them. CDR3 protein: CSARGLREDRVYGYTF. The CDR3 DNA is TGCAGTGCTAGAGGCCTCCGTGAGGACAGAGTTTATGGCTACACCTTC.

J is TRBJ2-7 and V is TRBV7-2; D might be TRBD1 or TRBD2, each matching 5 bases. Germline lookup yields CDR1 SGHTA and CDR2 FQGNSA. V shed 8 bases and J shed 7 bases, with 24 bases lying between them. The CDR3 spans 15 residues. The CDR3 spells CASSPMGPRGGEQYF. CDR3 bases: TGTGCCAGCTCACCAATGGGACCACGAGGCGGGGAGCAGTACTTC.

This clonotype was seen more than once but under ten times. The chain links TRBV9 to TRBJ2-3; tentative D call: TRBD1 (5 bases). V lost 4 bases and J 6 bases, leaving 15 bases between the germline ends. CDR1 is SGDLS and CDR2 is YYNGEE in the germline V gene. The CDR3 is 14 amino acids. CDR3 sequence (DNA): TGTGCCAGCAGCCAGGGTCCGGCAAGGGATACGCAGTATTTT. Protein sequence: CASSQGPARDTQYF.

This clonotype came up many times. V gene TRBV15 combines with J gene TRBJ2-3; D possibly corresponds to TRBD2 (6 bases). The V gene's germline CDR1 is LNHNV and CDR2 YYDKDF (reference sequence). The CDR3 has 16 residues. The germline V and J ends were trimmed by 1 base and 0 bases, with 11 bases remaining between them. As DNA, the CDR3 is TGTGCCACCAGCAGAGGGGGGAGCGGGAGCACAGATACGCAGTATTTT. Residues: CATSRGGSGSTDTQYF.

Notes on this clonotype: A much larger clone differs from this one at a single base, so this may be a read error. The gene calls are TRBV5-1 and TRBJ2-5, with D maybe TRBD2 (5 bases). Looked up from germline, CDR1 is SGHRS and CDR2 is YFSETQ. CDR3 length: 14 amino acids. This CDR3 is CASSLGTFKETQHF. DNA of the CDR3: TGCGCCAGCAGCTTGGGGACTTTCAAAGAGACCCAGCACTTC.

Comments on this clonotype: A much larger clone differs from this one at a single base, so this may be a read error. The rearrangement links TRBV2 to TRBJ2-7, with D perhaps matching TRBD2 (5 bases). This CDR3 has 18 amino acids. CDR1 and CDR2 from the germline V gene are SNHLY and FYNNEI. The CDR3 DNA follows: TGTTCCAGCAGTTTCTACGTCCCCTCAAGCGGAATATCCTACGAGCAGTACTTC. It yields the protein CSSSFYVPSSGISYEQYF. The full variable domain, rest sourced from reference TRBV2 and TRBJ2-7, is EPEVTQTPSHQVTQMGQEVILRCVPISNHLYFYWYRQILGQKVEFLVSFYNNEISEKSEIFDDQFSVERPDGSNFTLKIRSTKLEDSAMYFCSSSFYVPSSGISYEQYFGPGTRLTVT.

The genes are TRBV7-2 and TRBJ1-6, with 10 bases fitting TRBD1. Per the germline V gene, CDR1 is SGHTA and CDR2 is FQGNSA. Trimming took 5 bases from V and 6 from J; bases not matched to a gene: 16. The CDR3 spans 19 residues. In DNA, the CDR3 is TGTGCCAGCAGCCAGGGCGGTTGGACAGGGGGTGCCTTTAATTCACCCCTCCACTTT. Protein: CASSQGGWTGGAFNSPLHF. Supplemented by reference TRBV7-2 and TRBJ1-6, the full variable domain reads GAGVSQSPSNKVTEKGKDVELRCDPISGHTALYWYRQSLGQGLEFLIYFQGNSAPDKSGLPSDRFSAERTGGSVSTLTIQRTQQEDSAVYLCASSQGGWTGGAFNSPLHFGNGTRLTVT.

The V and J genes are TRBV2 and TRBJ1-1, with D perhaps matching TRBD1 (6 bases). This CDR3 is built from 13 residues. Trimming stripped 6 bases from V and 3 bases from J, with 11 bases between. Germline lookup yields CDR1 SNHLY and CDR2 FYNNEI. The CDR3 region is CASRDQGYTEAFF. DNA of the CDR3: TGTGCCAGCAGGGACCAGGGGTACACTGAAGCTTTCTTT.

The V call is TRBV10-3, the J call TRBJ1-6; D not resolved. Per the germline V gene, CDR1 is ENHRY and CDR2 is SYGVKD. The V gene lost 6 bases and the J gene lost 9 bases, with 9 bases spanning the gap. The CDR3 totals 12 residues. CDR3 loop: CAIRGTSSPLHF. The CDR3 region has the DNA TGTGCCATCAGGGGCACGAGTTCACCCCTCCACTTT.

This clonotype was picked up many times. The chain is built from TRBV27 and TRBJ1-2, with TRBD1 matching 9 bases. CDR3 size: 14 residues. In germline, CDR1 is MNHEY, CDR2 SMNVEV (reference sequence). Trimming at V came to 5 bases and at J to 5 bases, leaving 6 bases not matched to a gene. CDR3 sequence reads: CASSNTGGGYGYTF. The CDR3 nucleotides read TGTGCCAGCAGTAACACAGGGGGCGGTTATGGCTACACCTTC.

This clonotype was counted a few times. The gene calls are TRBV30 and TRBJ1-2, with 9 bases identical to TRBD1. V was pared by 1 base and J by 2 bases, with 2 bases of the junction left unmatched. Germline CDR1 reads GTSNPN; CDR2 reads SVGIG (reference sequence). The CDR3 consists of 14 residues. The CDR3 DNA is TGTGCCTGGAGTGGGACAGGGGCGAACTATGGCTACACCTTC. Protein sequence: CAWSGTGANYGYTF. Supplemented by reference TRBV30 and TRBJ1-2, the full variable domain reads SQTIHQWPATLVQPVGSPLSLECTVEGTSNPNLYWYRQAAGRGLQLLFYSVGIGQISSEVPQNLSASRPQDRQFILSSKKLLLSDSGFYLCAWSGTGANYGYTFGSGTRLTVV.

This clonotype was detected ten times or more. In DNA form, the CDR3 reads TGTGCCAGCAGTTCCACTACAGATAACTATGGCTACACCTTC. Protein: CASSSTTDNYGYTF. The J gene is TRBJ1-2, the V gene TRBV6-5; D remains ambiguous. CDR1 and CDR2 from the germline V gene are MNHEY and SVGAGI. This CDR3 is 14 amino acids long. The V end lost 4 bases, the J end lost 1 base, and 10 bases lay between the germline ends.

The CDR3 DNA is TGCAGCCAAGATTACGGAACCTACGAGCAGTACTTC. Its protein product is CSQDYGTYEQYF. The rearrangement uses TRBV29-1 and TRBJ2-7; D gene ambiguous. This CDR3 spans 12 amino acids. Germline V gene lookup returns CDR1 SQVTM and CDR2 ANQGSEA. V was clipped by 8 bases and J by 2 bases, with 13 bases between them.

This chain joins TRBV2 and TRBJ1-5, with D perhaps TRBD1 (6 bases). Germline V lookup: CDR1 SNHLY, CDR2 FYNNEI. This CDR3 has 15 residues. Deletions cut 0 bases from V and 6 bases from J, with 12 bases between. CDR3 nucleotide sequence: TGTGCCAGCAGTGAAGCCCGGGGGCCAGGTCAGCCCCAGCATTTT. Its protein is CASSEARGPGQPQHF.

This clonotype was found many times. The J gene is TRBJ2-7, the V gene TRBV19; a weak D match, TRBD1 (5 bases). This CDR3 has 13 residues. V was pared by 4 bases and J by 0 bases, with 7 bases between. Germline V gene lookup returns CDR1 LNHDA and CDR2 SQIVND (reference sequence). The CDR3 coding sequence is TGTGCCAGTAGTACAGGGCCCTCCTACGAGCAGTACTTC. Its translation: CASSTGPSYEQYF.

The rearrangement links TRBV7-2 to TRBJ1-2, with D unclear. Per germline, CDR1 SGHTA and CDR2 FQGNSA. The CDR3 loop spans 15 amino acids. V lost 3 bases and J 2 bases, leaving 13 bases between the germline ends. DNA for the CDR3: TGTGCCAGCAGCTTCCAATCCCACGCCAACTATGGCTACACCTTC. Translation: CASSFQSHANYGYTF. Looking up the rest from reference TRBV7-2 and TRBJ1-2 gives the full variable domain: GAGVSQSPSNKVTEKGKDVELRCDPISGHTALYWYRQSLGQGLEFLIYFQGNSAPDKSGLPSDRFSAERTGGSVSTLTIQRTQQEDSAVYLCASSFQSHANYGYTFGSGTRLTVV.

The chain recombines TRBV6-1 with TRBJ1-3; 7 nucleotides agree with TRBD1. Losses at the gene ends were 9 bases for V and 0 bases for J; bases not matched to a gene: 8. CDR3 length equals 15 residues. The germline V gene encodes CDR1 MNHNS and CDR2 SASEGT. DNA of the CDR3: TGTGCCAGTAGACAGGGCGCACTCTCTGGAAACACCATATATTTT. This sequence encodes CASRQGALSGNTIYF.

CDR3 in DNA: TGCAGCGTTGGGCAGGGGCTCCCTAATGAAAAACTGTTTTTT. Protein sequence: CSVGQGLPNEKLFF. The rearrangement joins TRBV29-1 to TRBJ1-4; D is perhaps TRBD1 (6 bases). Germline V gene data show CDR1 as SQVTM and CDR2 as ANQGSEA. With 4 bases removed from V and 3 bases from J, the gap between germline ends came to 12 bases. The CDR3 has 14 residues.

With regard to this clonotype: As the CDR3 is not closed by the conserved phenylalanine or tryptophan, this likely results from a read error. The V call is TRBV5-4, the J call TRBJ1-1; 8 nucleotides agree with TRBD1. Germline-derived CDR1 and CDR2 are SGHNT and YYREEE (reference sequence). With V trimmed by 4 bases and J by 8 bases, 4 bases remained unmatched. CDR3 length equals 12 residues. The CDR3 sequence is CASSPSGGEAFC. In nucleotides, the CDR3 is TGTGCCAGCAGCCCCTCAGGGGGCGAAGCTTTCTGT.

Ten or more counts support this clonotype. The rearrangement joins TRBV19 to TRBJ1-2; 8 bases fit TRBD1. The germline V gene encodes CDR1 LNHDA and CDR2 SQIVND (reference sequence). The CDR3 consists of 13 residues. V shed 6 bases and J 6 bases; nucleotides not matched to a gene: 6. The CDR3 bases are TGTGCCAGTAGCAGAGACAGGGGAAATGGCTACACCTTC. Its translation is CASSRDRGNGYTF. Supplemented by reference TRBV19 and TRBJ1-2, the full variable domain reads DGGITQSPKYLFRKEGQNVTLSCEQNLNHDAMYWYRQDPGQGLRLIYYSQIVNDFQKGDIAEGYSVSREKKESFPLTVTSAQKNPTAFYLCASSRDRGNGYTFGSGTRLTVV.

CDR3 sequence reads: CASSGRGLAESNTEAFF. The CDR3 DNA reads TGTGCCAGCAGCGGAAGGGGACTAGCGGAAAGCAACACTGAAGCTTTCTTT. The genes are TRBV7-9 and TRBJ1-1; D may be TRBD1 (5 bases). V shed 5 bases and J shed 2 bases, with 21 bases lying between them. The CDR3 totals 17 residues. Per germline, CDR1 SEHNR and CDR2 FQNEAQ (reference sequence).

To note about this clonotype: No conserved phenylalanine or tryptophan ends this CDR3, so it is likely a read error. Because the CDR3's place on the DNA is in doubt, the DNA is left out and the CDR3 is given as listed by TCRdb. The chain combines TRBV29-1 with TRBJ2-6; no DNA check was done on the table's D call, TRBD2. In germline, CDR1 is SQVTM, CDR2 ANQGSEA. The CDR3 totals 14 residues, both ends included. CDR3 amino acids: CSVAEGSGANVLKI.

The chain carries TRBV29-1 and TRBJ2-3; D is perhaps TRBD1 (6 bases). Germline lookup yields CDR1 SQVTM and CDR2 ANQGSEA. Trimming removed 4 bases from V and 1 base from J, with 12 bases in between. The CDR3 has 14 amino acids. CDR3 sequence (DNA): TGCAGCGTTGCAGGGGCATTCGGCACAGATACGCAGTATTTT. It specifies CSVAGAFGTDTQYF.

This chain links TRBV30 with TRBJ2-3; D might be TRBD2 (5 bases). This CDR3 spans 13 amino acids. V lost 0 bases, J lost 2 bases, and 6 bases lay in between. The germline V gene has CDR1 GTSNPN and CDR2 SVGIG (reference sequence). CDR3 amino acids: CAWSVRDTDTQYF. CDR3 DNA: TGTGCCTGGAGTGTCCGGGACACAGATACGCAGTATTTT.